This is a list of T cell receptor beta chains from one sample in a study of regulatory T cells in long-lasting Graves disease. A single record per CDR3 protein comes from TCRdb applying MiXCR to the multiplex PCR reads. The repertoire includes 550,000 or so distinct CDR3 sequences, around 12% of them detected once, and approximately 9% sits in the top ten. This same sample was also part of a study on T cells in Graves' hyperthyroidism and ophthalmopathy.

The sequences come from peripheral blood mononuclear cells (PBMCs), collected at new diagnosis, from a patient treated with antithyroid drugs. Receptors originate from a woman under 40 with Graves disease. Both conserved end residues are part of each CDR3. A D gene is named only where the DNA matches it firmly. Some rows have no size entry. The others give once, few or many, or a class for an expanded clone.

J gene | clone size | D gene | V gene | CDR3 DNA | CDR3 protein
TRBJ2-7 | - | TRBD2 | TRBV28 | TGTGCCAGCAGGCCATCTACTAGCGGGAGCCGAGAGCAGTACTTC | CASRPSTSGSREQYF
TRBJ2-1 | many | TRBD1 | TRBV7-2 | TGTGCCAGCAGCTACGACAGGGCCAATGAGCAGTTCTTC | CASSYDRANEQFF
TRBJ2-7 | few | - | TRBV5-1 | TGCGCCAGCAGCTCCCACACGGCGGGTCTGGGAAACGAGCAGTACTTC | CASSSHTAGLGNEQYF
TRBJ1-4 | many | TRBD1 | TRBV28 | TGTGCCAGCAGTTTACGGACAGGGGGCGGAACTAATGAAAAACTGTTTTTT | CASSLRTGGGTNEKLFF
TRBJ2-1 | few | TRBD2 | TRBV5-6 | TGTGCCAGCAGCTGGACAGGACTAGCGTACAATGAGCAGTTCTTC | CASSWTGLAYNEQFF
TRBJ1-6 | - | TRBD1 | TRBV20-1 | TGCAGTGCTAGGCGCCCGGGACAGGGGTCTTCACCCCTCCACTTT | CSARRPGQGSSPLHF
TRBJ2-2 | - | TRBD1 | TRBV5-1 | TGCGCCAGCAGTTCCCGCAGGACAGGGGGCTATATGTACACCGGGGAGCTGTTTTTT | CASSSRRTGGYMYTGELFF
TRBJ2-7 | many | - | TRBV19 | TGTGCCAGTAGTACCCCCGGTGGAGCCCCCTACGAGCAGTACTTC | CASSTPGGAPYEQYF
TRBJ2-5 | many | - | TRBV18 | TGTGCCAGCTCACCCTACCCCCAAGAGACCCAGTACTTC | CASSPYPQETQYF
TRBJ2-2 | many | TRBD1 | TRBV10-1 | TGCGCCAGCAGTGAGGCAGGGGGCGCGACCGGGGAGCTGTTTTTT | CASSEAGGATGELFF
TRBJ2-3 | - | - | TRBV27 | TGTGCCAGCAGTTTTGGGACAATCGATACGCAGTATTTT | CASSFGTIDTQYF
TRBJ2-2 | many | - | TRBV20-1 | TGCAGTGCCCCCGACACGTTCGAGGGAACCGGGGAGCTGTTTTTT | CSAPDTFEGTGELFF
TRBJ2-1 | many | - | TRBV11-3 | TGTGCCAGCAGCTTAGATGGGAGCAATGAGCAGTTCTTC | CASSLDGSNEQFF
TRBJ2-2 | few | TRBD2 | TRBV7-9 | TGTGCCAGCCTGCGGGAGACCGGGGAGCTGTTTTTT | CASLRETGELFF
TRBJ1-6 | many | - | TRBV6-2/TRBV6-3 | TGTGCCAGCAGTTACGGCCAGGGTTTAGGCTCACCCCTCCACTTT | CASSYGQGLGSPLHF
TRBJ2-7 | many | - | TRBV11-2 | TGTGCCAGCCTTCCGGGGTACAGCTCCTACGAGCAGTACTTC | CASLPGYSSYEQYF
TRBJ2-1 | - | - | TRBV29-1 | TGCAGCGTTGAAGCAGCCTTGAGGGAGCAGTTCTTC | CSVEAALREQFF
TRBJ2-7 | - | - | TRBV27 | TGTGCCAGCACGTGGGGGGGGCGCGGTCCCTACGAGCAGTACTTC | CASTWGGRGPYEQYF
TRBJ2-5 | many | - | TRBV9 | TGTGCCAGCAGCCTTTACGGGACACCGTCCCGAGAGACCCAGTACTTC | CASSLYGTPSRETQYF
TRBJ1-1 | many | - | TRBV27 | TGTGCCAACCCTAAAGGCCGGGGTGGCACTGAAGCTTTCTTT | CANPKGRGGTEAFF
TRBJ2-7 | many | - | TRBV11-2 | TGTGCCAGCAGCATTGACCGGTACGAGCAGTACTTC | CASSIDRYEQYF
TRBJ2-3 | many | - | TRBV20-1 | TGCAGTGTCCCACGGGCAGCTAGCACAGATACGCAGTATTTT | CSVPRAASTDTQYF
TRBJ2-1 | - | TRBD2 | TRBV7-9 | TGTGCCAGCAGCACCCGGACTAGCGGGCACAATGAGCAGTTCTTC | CASSTRTSGHNEQFF
TRBJ2-3 | few | - | TRBV7-2 | TGTGCCAGCACCCCCTCCGGGGCCACAGATACGCAGTATTTT | CASTPSGATDTQYF
TRBJ2-7 | - | TRBD2 | TRBV7-9 | TGTGCCAGCAGCTTAGCGCGCATTAGCGGGAGAGGCGAGCAGTACTTC | CASSLARISGRGEQYF
TRBJ2-7 | few | TRBD2 | TRBV11-2 | TGTGCCAGCAGCCTAGACCTAGCGGGAGTCGCCTACGAGCAGTACTTC | CASSLDLAGVAYEQYF
TRBJ1-5 | - | - | TRBV18 | TGTGCCAGCTCACCCATTGGGGAAAGAGGGCAGCCCCAGCATTTT | CASSPIGERGQPQHF
TRBJ1-4 | few | - | TRBV6-2/TRBV6-3 | TGTGCCAGCCGAAGGAATATTTTACAATCCCTCCCAACTAATGAAAAACTGTTTTTT | CASRRNILQSLPTNEKLFF
TRBJ2-7 | many | - | TRBV28 | TGTGCCAGCAGTGAAATCTACGAGCAGTACTTC | CASSEIYEQYF
TRBJ2-7 | many | - | TRBV12-5 | TGTGCTATCCACCGGGCACGAAGCTCCTACGAGCAGTACTTC | CAIHRARSSYEQYF
TRBJ1-1 | - | - | TRBV10-3 | TGTGCCATCAGTGAACGAGGGGTTTACACTGAAGCTTTCTTT | CAISERGVYTEAFF
TRBJ2-3 | many | TRBD2 | TRBV5-6 | TGTGCCAGCAGCTCCAGGACTAGCGGGAGAGCGACAGATACGCAGTATTTT | CASSSRTSGRATDTQYF
TRBJ1-1 | many | - | TRBV7-9 | TGTGCCAGCAGCTTTAGCCGTAACACTGAAGCTTTCTTT | CASSFSRNTEAFF
TRBJ2-1 | - | TRBD2 | TRBV6-2/TRBV6-3 | TGTGCCAGCAGTTACCCGACTAGCGGGAGAGATCGGGAGCAGTTCTTC | CASSYPTSGRDREQFF
TRBJ2-3 | - | - | TRBV19 | TGTGCCAGTAGTCCTGATTGGGCGGGGTCTAGCACAGATACGCAGTATTTT | CASSPDWAGSSTDTQYF
TRBJ2-5 | many | TRBD1 | TRBV2 | TGTGCCAGCACTCGAGCCGGGACAGGAGCGGAGACCCAGTACTTC | CASTRAGTGAETQYF
TRBJ1-6 | many | TRBD1 | TRBV7-3 | TGTGCCAGCAGCTTATCAGGGGGCGAGAATTCACCCCTCCACTTT | CASSLSGGENSPLHF
TRBJ2-3 | many | - | TRBV5-1 | TGCGCCAGCAGCTTGGAAAGGAGCACAGATACGCAGTATTTT | CASSLERSTDTQYF
TRBJ2-5 | few | TRBD2 | TRBV7-9 | TGTGCCAGCAGTCGTCCCATACCGGGACTAGCCCCGGGAGCCCAGTACTTC | CASSRPIPGLAPGAQYF
TRBJ2-7 | many | - | TRBV10-3 | TGTGCCATCAGCCGGGACCGGCCCTACGAGCAGTACTTC | CAISRDRPYEQYF
TRBJ1-2 | many | - | TRBV24-1 | TGTGCCACCAGTGATTTGAAGGGATATGGCTACACCTTC | CATSDLKGYGYTF
TRBJ1-2 | many | - | TRBV27 | TGTGCCAGCAGTGCCTGGGACAAATCTCTAGGTGGCTACACCTTC | CASSAWDKSLGGYTF